This TCR beta chain was recorded in a study of T cell changes during pregnancy in multiple sclerosis. Trimming removed 4 bases from V and 4 bases from J, with 15 bases in between. CDR3 size: 14 residues. Germline CDR1 and CDR2: SGHRS and YFSETQ. Data came from immunoSEQ multiplex PCR; TCRdb stores just in-frame clones and leaves some out. The sample contains some 74,000 clones, 80% to 95% of which appear only once. Turning to this clone: Within the sample, other DNA sequences also encode this same CDR3.

Here the sequenced sample was peripheral blood, taken after pregnancy. This rearrangement joins TRBV5-1 to TRBJ2-7, with D maybe TRBD1 (6 bases). The clonotype comes from a female donor in good health, enrolled as a control in a pregnancy study. The CDR3 coding sequence is TGCGCCAGCAGCGCACCGGGGCAGGGGTACGAGCAGTACTTC. The encoded protein is CASSAPGQGYEQYF.